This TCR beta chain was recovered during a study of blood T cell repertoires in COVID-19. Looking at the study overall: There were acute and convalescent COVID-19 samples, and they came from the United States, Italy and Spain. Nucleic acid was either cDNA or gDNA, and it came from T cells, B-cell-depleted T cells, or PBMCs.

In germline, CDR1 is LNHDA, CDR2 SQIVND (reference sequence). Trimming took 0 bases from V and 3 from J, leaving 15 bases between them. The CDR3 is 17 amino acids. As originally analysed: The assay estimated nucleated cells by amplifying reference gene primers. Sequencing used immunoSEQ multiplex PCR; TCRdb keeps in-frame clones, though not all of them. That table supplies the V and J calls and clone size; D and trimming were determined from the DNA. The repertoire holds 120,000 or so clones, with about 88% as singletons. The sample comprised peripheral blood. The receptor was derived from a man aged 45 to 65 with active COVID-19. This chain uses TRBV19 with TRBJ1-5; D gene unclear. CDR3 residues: CASSIDRGRLTNQPQHF. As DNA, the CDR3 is TGTGCCAGTAGTATAGATCGCGGCAGACTTACCAATCAGCCCCAGCATTTT.